The 5 T cell receptor beta chains listed next were all sequenced from one sample in a study of shared clonotypes between healthy human individuals. Only in-frame clones appear in the TCRdb table, and some are missing; sequencing was by immunoSEQ multiplex PCR. The repertoire holds about 1 million clones, with about 75% as singletons. Sequencing input: memory CD4+ T cells sorted from blood. Subset noted: CD45RA-negative fraction. These receptors were taken from a man between 18 and 35 years old in good health.

The chain recombines TRBV6-6 with TRBJ2-1, with 10 bases that match TRBD2. V shed 6 bases and J 0 bases; nucleotides not matched to a gene: 2. Germline lookup yields CDR1 MNHNY and CDR2 SVGAGI (reference sequence). The CDR3 totals 15 residues. The DNA of the CDR3 is TGTGCCAGCAGAGCGGGAGGGAGCTCCTACAATGAGCAGTTCTTC. This translates into CASRAGGSSYNEQFF.

This chain joins TRBV30 and TRBJ2-3; 8 bases line up with TRBD2. The V and J ends lost 0 bases and 4 bases, in that order; junction bases with no gene match: 9. The germline V gene encodes CDR1 GTSNPN and CDR2 SVGIG (reference sequence). The CDR3 contains 16 residues. DNA for the CDR3: TGTGCCTGGAGTGTAGGGGCCGGGAGGGGGTCAGATACGCAGTATTTT. It translates to CAWSVGAGRGSDTQYF.

V usage is TRBV29-1 and J usage is TRBJ2-7; D could derive from TRBD1 or TRBD2 (5 bases each). Trimming pared 4 bases from V and 5 bases from J, leaving 12 bases between. The germline CDR1 and CDR2 sequences are SQVTM and ANQGSEA. CDR3 length: 12 residues. The CDR3 DNA follows: TGCAGCGTTGTCGAGGGGTACAACGAGCAGTACTTC. Protein sequence: CSVVEGYNEQYF.

This clone appeared a few times. The chain joins TRBV5-6 to TRBJ1-1; the D gene is possibly TRBD1 (6 bases). CDR3 length: 12 residues. Germline V gene sequence: CDR1 SGHDT, CDR2 YYEEEE. V lost 4 bases and J 8 bases, leaving 12 bases between the germline ends. This CDR3 reads CASSLGQGEAFF. As DNA, the CDR3 is TGTGCCAGCAGCCTTGGGCAGGGGGAAGCTTTCTTT.

A note on this clone: Other DNA sequences of this sample code for an identical CDR3. The V gene is TRBV6-5, the J gene TRBJ1-3, with D hard to call. CDR1 MNHEY and CDR2 SVGAGI come from the germline V gene. Trimming stripped 6 bases from V and 0 bases from J, with 6 bases between. The CDR3 spans 13 residues. The CDR3 sequence: CASREHSGNTIYF. The CDR3 coding sequence is TGTGCCAGCAGAGAACACTCTGGAAACACCATATATTTT.